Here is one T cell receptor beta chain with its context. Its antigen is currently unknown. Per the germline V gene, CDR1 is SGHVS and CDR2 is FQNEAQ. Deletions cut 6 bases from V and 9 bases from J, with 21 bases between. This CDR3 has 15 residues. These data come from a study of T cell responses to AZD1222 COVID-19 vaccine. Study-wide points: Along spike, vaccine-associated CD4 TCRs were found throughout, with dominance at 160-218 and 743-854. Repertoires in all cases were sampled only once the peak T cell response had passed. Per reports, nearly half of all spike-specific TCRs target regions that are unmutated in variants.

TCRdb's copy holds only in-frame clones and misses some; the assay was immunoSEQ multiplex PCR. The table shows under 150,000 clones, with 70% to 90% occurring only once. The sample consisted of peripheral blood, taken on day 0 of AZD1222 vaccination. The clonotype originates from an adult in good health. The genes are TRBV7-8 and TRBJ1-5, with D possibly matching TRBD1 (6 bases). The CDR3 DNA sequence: TGTGCCAGCAGACTAGGTCGGGGGGCCTCAGGGCCCCAGCATTTT. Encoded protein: CASRLGRGASGPQHF.